The 21 T cell receptor beta chains presented below share a single source sample, sequenced in a study of CD8+ T cells in alopecia areata. Sequencing used cDNA as its template, made by extracting RNA and reverse transcribing it. Sequencing used immunoSEQ multiplex PCR; TCRdb keeps in-frame clones, though not all of them. The data hold about 190,000 clones, with around 65% observed a single time. Stated treatment: oral pan-JAK inhibitor, 5-10 mg twice daily. Sample: CD4+ T cells sorted from blood, taken at week 4, from a patient treated with tofacitinib. The receptors shown here come from a human donor with alopecia areata.

This clone was seen a few times. The rearrangement joins TRBV25-1 to TRBJ1-6; 7 bases fit TRBD1. The CDR3 is made up of 14 amino acids. Germline-derived CDR1 and CDR2 are MGHDK and SYGVNS. The J segment lost 10 bases and the V segment lost 5 bases, leaving 8 bases of the junction unmatched. The CDR3 DNA reads TGTGCCAGCAGTCCGACAGGGCGGGACTCACCCCTCCACTTT. Translation: CASSPTGRDSPLHF. Full variable domain (outside the CDR3, taken from reference TRBV25-1 and TRBJ1-6): EADIYQTPRYLVIGTGKKITLECSQTMGHDKMYWYQQDPGMELHLIHYSYGVNSTEKGDLSSESTVSRIRTEHFPLTLESARPSHTSQYLCASSPTGRDSPLHFGNGTRLTVT.

The chain couples TRBV19 to TRBJ2-2, with D unclear. Germline V gene lookup returns CDR1 LNHDA and CDR2 SQIVND (reference sequence). The V end lost 5 bases, the J end lost 4 bases, and 11 bases lay between the germline ends. The CDR3 loop spans 14 amino acids. For the CDR3, the DNA is TGTGCCAGTAGTCCCGATTGGGGCACCGGGGAGCTGTTTTTT. Translating gives CASSPDWGTGELFF.

The V call is TRBV29-1, the J call TRBJ1-3, with D unresolved. This CDR3 is 13 amino acids long. Germline values: CDR1 SQVTM, CDR2 ANQGSEA. CDR3 sequence reads: CIPLRGTGNTIYF. Written as DNA, the CDR3 is TGCATTCCCCTCAGAGGGACTGGAAACACCATATATTTT.

The chain recombines TRBV6-1 with TRBJ1-2; 7 bases are shared with TRBD1. Germline loops: CDR1 MNHNS, CDR2 SASEGT. This CDR3 is built from 16 residues. The V segment lost 4 bases and the J segment 1 base; nucleotides outside the gene matches: 9. The DNA for the CDR3 is TGTGCCAGCAGTGCAATCGGGACAGTTCATAACTATGGCTACACCTTC. Protein product: CASSAIGTVHNYGYTF.

The rearrangement joins TRBV15 to TRBJ2-3; 11 nucleotides line up with TRBD2. The CDR3 consists of 16 residues. Germline V lookup: CDR1 LNHNV, CDR2 YYDKDF (reference sequence). Unmatched junction bases numbered 9, after V lost 4 bases and J lost 6 bases. CDR3 nucleotides: TGTGCCACCAGCAACCGAGTAGCGGGGGGGCGTGATACGCAGTATTTT. This gives the protein CATSNRVAGGRDTQYF. Complete variable domain (other parts from reference TRBV15 and TRBJ2-3): DAMVIQNPRYQVTQFGKPVTLSCSQTLNHNVMYWYQQKSSQAPKLLFHYYDKDFNNEADTPDNFQSRRPNTSFCFLDIRSPGLGDTAMYLCATSNRVAGGRDTQYFGPGTRLTVL.

The chain employs TRBV6-5 and TRBJ1-1; D gene unclear. Deletions cut 2 bases from V and 3 bases from J, with 13 bases between. CDR1 is MNHEY, CDR2 SVGAGI, per germline. There are 15 residues in the CDR3. DNA of the CDR3: TGTGCCAGCAGTTACAGTGGAGCAGGCGACACTGAAGCTTTCTTT. It encodes CASSYSGAGDTEAFF.

This chain joins TRBV18 and TRBJ1-5; 7 bases map to TRBD1. Germline V gives CDR1 KGHSH, CDR2 LQKENI. Trimming cost V 4 bases and J 0 bases; bases outside gene matches: 6. This CDR3 has 16 residues. The CDR3 here is CASSQGQLYSNQPQHF. The CDR3 coding sequence is TGTGCCAGCTCACAGGGACAGCTTTATAGCAATCAGCCCCAGCATTTT.

Turning to this clone: The same CDR3 arises from other DNA sequences in this sample as well. The chain joins TRBV5-6 to TRBJ2-3, with D unclear. This CDR3 is 12 amino acids long. CDR1 and CDR2 from the germline V gene are SGHDT and YYEEEE. Trimming took off 4 bases at V and 2 bases at J, with 5 bases between the two ends. The CDR3 DNA sequence: TGTGCCAGCAGCAGACCCACAGATACGCAGTATTTT. Translating it yields CASSRPTDTQYF.

This clone has more than one count but fewer than ten. The genes are TRBV25-1 and TRBJ1-2; D may be TRBD1 (5 bases). This CDR3 spans 13 amino acids. Trimming removed 4 bases from V and 4 bases from J, with 10 bases in between. The germline gives CDR1 MGHDK, CDR2 SYGVNS. CDR3 DNA: TGTGCCAGCAGTGCCTCCGGGGCCTATGGCTACACCTTC. It is translated as CASSASGAYGYTF.

V and J are TRBV2 and TRBJ1-6, with 9 bases lining up with TRBD1. J gave up 7 bases and V 10 bases, and 8 bases lay outside the gene matches. Per the germline V gene, CDR1 is SNHLY and CDR2 is FYNNEI. CDR3 size: 14 residues. CDR3 bases: TGTGCCAACGATCCGGGACAGGGAAATTCACCCCTCCACTTT. Translating it yields CANDPGQGNSPLHF.

The CDR3 sequence: CASSQGGSNQPQHF. For the CDR3, the DNA is TGTGCCAGCAGCCAAGGGGGTAGCAATCAGCCCCAGCATTTT. V usage is TRBV9 and J usage is TRBJ1-5, with D maybe TRBD1 (6 bases). V was trimmed by 4 bases and J by 0 bases, leaving 8 bases between them. CDR1 is SGDLS and CDR2 is YYNGEE in the germline V gene. This CDR3 spans 14 amino acids.

The CDR3 DNA reads as TGTGCCAGCAGTGATGGCAATCAGCCCCAGCATTTT. Translating gives CASSDGNQPQHF. The chain recombines TRBV25-1 with TRBJ1-5, with D unclear. Germline V gives CDR1 MGHDK, CDR2 SYGVNS. Deletions cut 3 bases from V and 2 bases from J, with 2 bases between. The CDR3 has 12 residues.

V gene TRBV5-1 combines with J gene TRBJ1-2; D is unresolved. V was trimmed by 3 bases and J by 5 bases, leaving 11 bases between them. There are 13 residues in the CDR3. Per germline, CDR1 SGHRS and CDR2 YFSETQ. CDR3 loop: CASSSDAAYGYTF. CDR3 sequence (DNA): TGCGCCAGCAGCTCGGACGCGGCTTATGGCTACACCTTC.

The chain links TRBV7-2 to TRBJ1-2; maybe TRBD1 (5 bases). This CDR3 spans 15 amino acids. The V end lost 0 bases, the J end lost 8 bases, and 16 bases lay between the germline ends. The V gene's germline CDR1 is SGHTA and CDR2 FQGNSA. CDR3 nucleotide sequence: TGTGCCAGCAGCTTAGCTCCAGCCCAAGGGGAGGGCTACACCTTC. Translating gives CASSLAPAQGEGYTF.

The chain links TRBV23-1 to TRBJ1-1; D might be TRBD1 (6 bases). TRBV23-1 is recorded as an ORF, its role being uncertain. Between the trimmed V and J ends, which lost 0 bases and 2 bases, there was a span of 10 bases. The CDR3 spans 15 residues. CDR3 DNA: TGCGCCAGCAGTCAATCCCAGGGGCTAAACACTGAAGCTTTCTTT. Its protein product is CASSQSQGLNTEAFF.

This clone was seen once. The chain combines TRBV5-1 with TRBJ2-7, with unresolved D. V lost 6 bases to trimming and J lost 2 bases, with 12 bases between them. This CDR3 has 13 amino acids. Germline values: CDR1 SGHRS, CDR2 YFSETQ. The DNA for the CDR3 is TGCGCCAGCAAGGGTGTCTATGCCTACGAGCAGTACTTC. Translating it yields CASKGVYAYEQYF.

This clone came up a few times. The chain joins TRBV25-1 to TRBJ2-5; TRBD1 might be the D (6 bases). Trimming removed 3 bases at V and 0 bases at J, with 11 bases between. The CDR3 is 15 residues long. Germline V gene lookup returns CDR1 MGHDK and CDR2 SYGVNS. CDR3 residues: CASSEGTGHQETQYF. The CDR3 DNA is TGTGCCAGCAGTGAGGGTACAGGGCACCAAGAGACCCAGTACTTC.

This chain links TRBV29-1 with TRBJ2-1; D not resolved. The CDR3 length is 12 residues. CDR1 is SQVTM, CDR2 ANQGSEA, per germline. The ends were cut back, 3 bases at V and 3 bases at J, with 6 bases in the middle. Here the CDR3 reads CSVEPYYNEQFF. The CDR3 DNA reads TGCAGCGTTGAGCCTTACTACAATGAGCAGTTCTTC.

This chain uses TRBV6-5 with TRBJ2-7, with TRBD1 matching 7 bases. The CDR3 sequence is 14 residues long. Germline values: CDR1 MNHEY, CDR2 SVGAGI. The V and J ends lost 10 bases and 1 base, in that order; junction bases with no gene match: 10. In nucleotides, the CDR3 is TGTGCCACGTCGAGCAGGGGGTTTTCCTACGAGCAGTACTTC. It yields the protein CATSSRGFSYEQYF.

The chain couples TRBV7-9 to TRBJ1-1; D may be TRBD1 (5 bases). The V gene lost 0 bases and the J gene lost 6 bases, with 11 bases spanning the gap. The CDR3 covers 14 residues. Germline values: CDR1 SEHNR, CDR2 FQNEAQ (reference sequence). The CDR3 reads CASSLALGASEAFF. In nucleotides, the CDR3 is TGTGCCAGCAGCTTAGCCCTCGGGGCGTCTGAAGCTTTCTTT.

The V gene is TRBV19, the J gene TRBJ2-4; D may be TRBD2 (6 bases). Germline CDR1 is LNHDA and CDR2 is SQIVND (reference sequence). V was trimmed by 7 bases and J by 1 base, leaving 11 bases between them. The CDR3 is 14 amino acids. The CDR3 spells CASTPAGAKNIQYF. Here the CDR3 DNA reads TGTGCCAGTACCCCGGCGGGGGCCAAAAACATTCAGTACTTC.